This paragraph covers one T cell receptor (beta chain) sequence. Using immunoSEQ multiplex PCR, the repertoire was profiled, and TCRdb retains in-frame clones only, with some absent. This table has 20,000 to 25,000 clones, roughly nine tenths appearing once. The V segment lost 3 bases and the J segment 0 bases; nucleotides outside the gene matches: 4. Germline V CDR1 and CDR2: SGDLS, YYNGEE. The CDR3 sequence is 15 residues long. The sample belongs to a study of T cell changes during pregnancy in multiple sclerosis. The sequence derives from a female donor in good health, enrolled as a control in a pregnancy study. The specimen was CD4+ T cells from peripheral blood mononuclear cells, collected in the third trimester of pregnancy. The gene calls are TRBV9 and TRBJ2-3; 7 nucleotides line up with TRBD2. In DNA, the CDR3 is TGTGCCAGCAGCGGTAGCGGGTTAAGCACAGATACGCAGTATTTT. Protein product: CASSGSGLSTDTQYF.